Listed here is a single TCR beta chain. The data derive from a study of blood T cell repertoires in COVID-19. Background on the study: COVID-19 samples from acute and convalescent phases originated in the United States, Italy and Spain. The analysed material was cDNA or gDNA that came from T cells, B-cell-depleted T cells, or PBMCs.

Per the study methods: It was from reference gene primer amplification that nucleated cell counts were estimated. Libraries were prepared by immunoSEQ multiplex PCR; TCRdb keeps only in-frame clonotypes and omits some of them. The V and J calls and clone size were taken over from that table, and D and trimming were inferred from the DNA. The sample carries about 80,000 clones, approximately 79% recorded once. Trimming took off 4 bases at V and 9 bases at J, with 7 bases between the two ends. Germline V gene lookup returns CDR1 LNHDA and CDR2 SQIVND (reference sequence). The CDR3 loop spans 11 amino acids.

V usage is TRBV19 and J usage is TRBJ2-1; no clear D. This receptor was obtained from a man aged 70 or older with active or convalescent COVID-19. Sequencing used peripheral blood. The chain's CDR3 is CASSSGGEQFF. The CDR3 nucleotides read TGTGCCAGTAGTAGTGGCGGTGAGCAGTTCTTC.